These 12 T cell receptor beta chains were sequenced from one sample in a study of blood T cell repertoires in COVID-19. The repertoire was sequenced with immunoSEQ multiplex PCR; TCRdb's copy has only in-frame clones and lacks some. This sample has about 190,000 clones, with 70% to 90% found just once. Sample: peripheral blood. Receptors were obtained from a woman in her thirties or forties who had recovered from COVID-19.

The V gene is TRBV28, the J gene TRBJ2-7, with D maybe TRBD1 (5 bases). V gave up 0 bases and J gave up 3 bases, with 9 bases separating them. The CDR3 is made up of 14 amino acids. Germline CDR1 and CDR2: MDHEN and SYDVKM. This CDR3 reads CASSLWARDYEQYF. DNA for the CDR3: TGTGCCAGCAGTTTATGGGCCAGGGACTACGAGCAGTACTTC. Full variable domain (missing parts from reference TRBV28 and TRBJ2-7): DVKVTQSSRYLVKRTGEKVFLECVQDMDHENMFWYRQDPGLGLRLIYFSYDVKMKEKGDIPEGYSVSREKKERFSLILESASTNQTSMYLCASSLWARDYEQYFGPGTRLTVT.

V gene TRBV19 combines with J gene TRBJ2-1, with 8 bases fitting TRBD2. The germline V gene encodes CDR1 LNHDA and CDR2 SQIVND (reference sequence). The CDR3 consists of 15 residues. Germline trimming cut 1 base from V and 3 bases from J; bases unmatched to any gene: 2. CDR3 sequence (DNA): TGTGCCAGTAGTATAGCGGGAGGGTACTACAATGAGCAGTTCTTC. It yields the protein CASSIAGGYYNEQFF.

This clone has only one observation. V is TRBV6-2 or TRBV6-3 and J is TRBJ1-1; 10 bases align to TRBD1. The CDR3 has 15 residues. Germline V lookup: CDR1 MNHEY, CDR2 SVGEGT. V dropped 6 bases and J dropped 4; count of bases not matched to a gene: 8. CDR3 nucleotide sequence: TGTGCCAGCAGCCCCATAAGGGACAGGGGCACTGAAGCTTTCTTT. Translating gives CASSPIRDRGTEAFF.

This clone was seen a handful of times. CDR3 bases: TGCGCCAGCAGCCCGAACTACAGGGTTGCGGGCTACACCTTC. Protein: CASSPNYRVAGYTF. V is TRBV5-1 and J is TRBJ1-2; a weak D match, TRBD1 (6 bases). The V end lost 4 bases, the J end lost 8 bases, and 18 bases lay between the germline ends. Germline lookup yields CDR1 SGHRS and CDR2 YFSETQ. The CDR3 loop spans 14 amino acids.

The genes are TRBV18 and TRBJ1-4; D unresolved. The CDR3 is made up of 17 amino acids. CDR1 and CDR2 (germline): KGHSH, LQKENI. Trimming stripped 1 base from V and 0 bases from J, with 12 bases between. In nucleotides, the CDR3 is TGTGCCAGCTCACCACGCGGCGAGGGCGCAACTAATGAAAAACTGTTTTTT. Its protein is CASSPRGEGATNEKLFF.

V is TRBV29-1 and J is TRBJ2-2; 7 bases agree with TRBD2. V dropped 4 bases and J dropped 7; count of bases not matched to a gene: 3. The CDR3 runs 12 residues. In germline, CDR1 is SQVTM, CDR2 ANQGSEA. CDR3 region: CSVGREFGELFF. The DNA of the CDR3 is TGCAGCGTTGGGCGGGAGTTCGGGGAGCTGTTTTTT.

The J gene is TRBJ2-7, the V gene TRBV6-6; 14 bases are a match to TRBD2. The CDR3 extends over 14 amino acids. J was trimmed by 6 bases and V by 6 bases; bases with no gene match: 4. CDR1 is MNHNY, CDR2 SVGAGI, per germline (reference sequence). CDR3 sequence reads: CASSPGLAGVEQYF. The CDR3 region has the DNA TGTGCCAGCAGCCCGGGACTAGCGGGAGTCGAGCAGTACTTC.

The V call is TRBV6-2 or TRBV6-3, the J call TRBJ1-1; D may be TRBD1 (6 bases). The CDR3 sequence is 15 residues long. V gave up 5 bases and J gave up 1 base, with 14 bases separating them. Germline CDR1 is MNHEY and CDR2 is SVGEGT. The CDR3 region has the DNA TGTGCCAGCAGTAGACGACAGGACACGAACACTGAAGCTTTCTTT. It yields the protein CASSRRQDTNTEAFF.

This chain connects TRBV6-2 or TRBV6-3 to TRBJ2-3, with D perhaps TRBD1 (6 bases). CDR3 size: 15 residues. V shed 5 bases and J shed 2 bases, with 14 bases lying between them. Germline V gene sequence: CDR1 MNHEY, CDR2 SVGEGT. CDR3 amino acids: CASSTNREYTDTQYF. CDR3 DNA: TGTGCCAGCAGTACAAACAGGGAATACACAGATACGCAGTATTTT.

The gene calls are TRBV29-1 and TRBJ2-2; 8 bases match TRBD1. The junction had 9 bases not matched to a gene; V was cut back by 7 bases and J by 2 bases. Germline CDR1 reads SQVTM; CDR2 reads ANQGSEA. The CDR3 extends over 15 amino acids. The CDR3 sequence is CSAKTGDFNTGELFF. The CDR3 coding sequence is TGCAGCGCTAAGACAGGGGACTTTAACACCGGGGAGCTGTTTTTT.

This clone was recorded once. DNA of the CDR3: TGTGCCAGCAGCGTAGGTGGGCGGGACTACAATGAGCAGTTCTTC. It codes for CASSVGGRDYNEQFF. This rearrangement joins TRBV9 to TRBJ2-1; TRBD2 might be the D (6 bases). Per the germline V gene, CDR1 is SGDLS and CDR2 is YYNGEE. There are 15 residues in the CDR3. V lost 0 bases and J lost 3, with 10 bases in between.

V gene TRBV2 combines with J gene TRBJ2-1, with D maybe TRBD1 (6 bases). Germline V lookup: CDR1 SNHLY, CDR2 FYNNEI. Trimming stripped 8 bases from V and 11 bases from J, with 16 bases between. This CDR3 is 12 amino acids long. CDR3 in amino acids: CASLMTGTKQFF. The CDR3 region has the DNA TGTGCCAGCCTAATGACAGGAACCAAGCAGTTCTTC.